This TCR beta chain was captured by sequencing in a study of radiotherapy plus CTLA-4 blockade in lung cancer listed by TCRdb under 2018. General notes on the study: Objective responses were observed in about a sixth of enrolled patients, and disease control was achieved in around 28%.

The library relied on the immunoSEQ multiplex PCR assay. TCRdb stores this immuneACCESS table with in-frame sequences only. Part of the clones is absent; in the studies checked, under half of the shortfall reflects unresolved V genes, and no reason is known for the rest. This sample lists some 32,000 clones; roughly 77% were detected once. The top ten constitute 20% to 25% of the sample. Comments on this clone: The clone's antigen remains unknown. Base qualities are missing; no much larger clone stands one base away.

From the cysteine up to the phenylalanine, the CDR3 has a length of 16 residues. Just the 48-base CDR3 DNA is kept, in frame starting at base 1. For this chain, trimming is 5 bases at the V end and 4 bases at the J end, and the number of junction bases without a gene match is 10. Via the germline V gene, CDR1 is LGHNA and CDR2 YSLEER. In this study, focal radiation therapy paired with CTLA-4 blockade (ipilimumab) was tested in patients who had chemo-refractory metastatic non-small-cell lung cancer. Study-wide findings and limitations: After treatment with radiotherapy and ipilimumab, TCR clones that came from tumors expanded in the peripheral blood. The strongest predictors of response, as reported, were early dynamic changes in blood T cell clones along with a rise in serum interferon-beta after radiation.

The rearrangement joined TRBV4-3 to TRBJ2-3, with 9 bases in between that match TRBD1. The source was peripheral blood, collected from a patient treated with radiotherapy plus ipilimumab. The clonotype was recovered from a human donor with non-small cell lung cancer that progressed on radiotherapy plus ipilimumab. The CDR3 corresponds to CASSLGGQGASDTQYF. The bases read TGCGCCAGCAGCTTAGGGGGACAGGGAGCTTCAGATACGCAGTATTTT.